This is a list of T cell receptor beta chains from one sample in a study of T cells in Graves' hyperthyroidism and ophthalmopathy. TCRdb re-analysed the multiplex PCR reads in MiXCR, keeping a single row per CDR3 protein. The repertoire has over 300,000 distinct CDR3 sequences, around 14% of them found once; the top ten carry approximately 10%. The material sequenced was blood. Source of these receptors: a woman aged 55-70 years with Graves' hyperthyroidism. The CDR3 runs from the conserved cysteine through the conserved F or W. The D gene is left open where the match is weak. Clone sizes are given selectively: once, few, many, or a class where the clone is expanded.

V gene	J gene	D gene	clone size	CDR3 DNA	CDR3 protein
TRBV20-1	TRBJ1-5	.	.	TGCAGTGCTAGCAAAACCCTAGGGGATCAGCCCCAGCATTTT	CSASKTLGDQPQHF
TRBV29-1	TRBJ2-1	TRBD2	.	TGCAGCGTTCATGCCGGGACTAGCGGATACAATGAGCAGTTCTTC	CSVHAGTSGYNEQFF
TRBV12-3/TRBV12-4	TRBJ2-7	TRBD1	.	TGTGCCAGCAGTGAAGCGCTTCCCGGGACAGACTACGAGCAGTACTTC	CASSEALPGTDYEQYF
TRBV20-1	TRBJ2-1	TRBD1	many	TGCAGTGCTAGTGGACAGGGCGGTGAGCAGTTCTTC	CSASGQGGEQFF
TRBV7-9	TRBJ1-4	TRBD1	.	TGTGCCAGCAGCACGGGACAGGGCGGGGAAAAACTGTTTTTT	CASSTGQGGEKLFF
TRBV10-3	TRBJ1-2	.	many	TGTGCCATCAGTGAGTCCCAGGGAGAGGGCTACACCTTC	CAISESQGEGYTF
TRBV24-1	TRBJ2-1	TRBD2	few	TGTGCCACCAGTGAAGGGGCGGGAGATTCCTACAATGAGCAGTTCTTC	CATSEGAGDSYNEQFF
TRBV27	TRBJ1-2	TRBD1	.	TGTGCCAGCAGTAGCCGCAGGGGGTATGGCTACACCTTC	CASSSRRGYGYTF
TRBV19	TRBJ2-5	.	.	TGTGCCAGTAGCGGCTATCCCGGGGAGACCCAGTACTTC	CASSGYPGETQYF
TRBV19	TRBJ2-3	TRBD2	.	TGTGCCAGTAGCCGCCCCGGGACTAGTATCGATACGCAGTATTTT	CASSRPGTSIDTQYF
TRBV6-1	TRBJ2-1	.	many	TGTGCCAGCAGTCTCGGCAGGGGCAATGAGCAGTTCTTC	CASSLGRGNEQFF
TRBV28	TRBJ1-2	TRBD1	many	TGTGCCAGCAGTTTGTGGCAGGGGGCTTTTGGCTACACCTTC	CASSLWQGAFGYTF
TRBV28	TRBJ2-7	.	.	TGTGCCAGCAGTTTATCGGGACCCCGGGACGAGCAGTACTTC	CASSLSGPRDEQYF
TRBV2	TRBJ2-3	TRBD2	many	TGTGCCAGCACTTTAGCGGGAGTGAGCACAGATACGCAGTATTTT	CASTLAGVSTDTQYF
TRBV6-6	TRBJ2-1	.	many	TGTGCCAGCAGTTACGTGGATACGCCAGACAATGAGCAGTTCTTC	CASSYVDTPDNEQFF
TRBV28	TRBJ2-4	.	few	TGTGCCAGCAGATCGCCGGGGAGACCTTCCAAAAACATTCAGTACTTC	CASRSPGRPSKNIQYF
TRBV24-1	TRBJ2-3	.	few	TGTGCCACCAGTGCCCCAATAGCCAAAGTCCCTTGGCATAGCACAGATACGCAGTATTTT	CATSAPIAKVPWHSTDTQYF
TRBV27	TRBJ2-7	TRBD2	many	TGTGCCAGCAGTAGGACTAGCGGGAGTTTCTACGAGCAGTACTTC	CASSRTSGSFYEQYF
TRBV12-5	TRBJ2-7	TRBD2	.	TGTGCTAGTGGTCTCCGGACTAGGCCCTACGAGCAGTACTTC	CASGLRTRPYEQYF
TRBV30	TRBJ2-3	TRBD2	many	TGTGCCTGGAGTGTAAGCGGGACTGCAGATACGCAGTATTTT	CAWSVSGTADTQYF
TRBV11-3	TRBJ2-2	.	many	TGTGCCAGCAGCCCCCGCGAGGGCCCGAACACCGGGGAGCTGTTTTTT	CASSPREGPNTGELFF
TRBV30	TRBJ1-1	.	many	TGTGCCTGTACAAAAGGGTTCACTGAAGCTTTCTTT	CACTKGFTEAFF
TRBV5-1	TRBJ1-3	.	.	TGCGCCAGCAGTTCGGGCCTCTCTGGAAACACCATATATTTT	CASSSGLSGNTIYF
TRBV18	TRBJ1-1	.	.	TGTGCCAGCTCACCACCCGGGTTCCACACTGAAGCTTTCTTT	CASSPPGFHTEAFF
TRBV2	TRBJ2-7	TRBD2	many	TGTGCCAGCAGTACTTTCGGTCTAGCGGGAGTCGAGCAGTACTTC	CASSTFGLAGVEQYF
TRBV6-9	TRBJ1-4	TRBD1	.	TGTGCCAGCAGTTACCTTCGACAGGGGGGAGACAATGAAAAACTGTTTTTT	CASSYLRQGGDNEKLFF
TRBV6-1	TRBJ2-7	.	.	TGTGCCAGCAGCGGGGGACCTAGCCAATACGAGCAGTGCTTC	CASSGGPSQYEQCF
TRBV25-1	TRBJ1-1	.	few	TGTGCCAGCAGCGCCGGACGAGGCGCCGGCACTGAAGCTTTCTTT	CASSAGRGAGTEAFF
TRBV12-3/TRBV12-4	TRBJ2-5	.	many	TGTGCCAGCAGTCCCAGGGCCCAAGAGACCCAGTACTTC	CASSPRAQETQYF
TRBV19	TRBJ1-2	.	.	TGTGCCAGTAGTATCGGCAGGGGACTGTATGGCTACACCTTC	CASSIGRGLYGYTF
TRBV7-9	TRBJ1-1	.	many	TGTGCCAGCAGCATCTCGGTTTGGGTTGGGACTGAAGCTTTCTTT	CASSISVWVGTEAFF
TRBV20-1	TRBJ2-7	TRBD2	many	TGCAGTGCTAGCGCGGTCTTTTCGGGAGGGCCCTCCTACGAGCAGTACTTC	CSASAVFSGGPSYEQYF
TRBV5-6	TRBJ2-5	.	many	TGTGCCAGCAGCTTGCTAGGCAGGGGAAGGGAGACCCAGTACTTC	CASSLLGRGRETQYF
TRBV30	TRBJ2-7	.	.	TGTGCCTGGAGTGGTCCTGAGACCTACGAGCAGTACTTC	CAWSGPETYEQYF
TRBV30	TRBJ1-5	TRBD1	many	TGTGCCTGGAGTGTACGAGACAGGGCCTTCGATCAGCCCCAGCATTTT	CAWSVRDRAFDQPQHF
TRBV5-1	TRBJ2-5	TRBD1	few	TGCGCCAGCCTCGCACAGGGGGCCTCCGAGACCCAGTACTTC	CASLAQGASETQYF
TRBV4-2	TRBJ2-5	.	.	TGTGCCAGCAGCCGGGCACTCGGGGGTGTCGAGACCCAGTACTTC	CASSRALGGVETQYF
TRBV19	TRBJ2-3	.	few	TGTGCCAGGGGGGGTCCAACCTGCACAGATACGCAGTATTTT	CARGGPTCTDTQYF
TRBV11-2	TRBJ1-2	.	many	TGTGCCAGCAGGAAATTGCTGGGGTCGAACTATGGCTACACCTTC	CASRKLLGSNYGYTF
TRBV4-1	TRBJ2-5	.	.	TGCGCCAGCAGCTCTACCACACAGGGCCAAGAGACCCAGTACTTC	CASSSTTQGQETQYF
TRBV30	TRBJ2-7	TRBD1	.	TGTGCCTGGAGTGTACCTGACAGGGGGCACTACGAGCAGTACTTC	CAWSVPDRGHYEQYF
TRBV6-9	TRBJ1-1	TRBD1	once	TGTGCCAGCAGTTGCTCGGGACAGGGTTGGGTCACTGAAGCTTTCTTT	CASSCSGQGWVTEAFF
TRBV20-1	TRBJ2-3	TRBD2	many	TGCAGTGCTAGAACTAGCGGGAGGGGCACAGATACGCAGTATTTT	CSARTSGRGTDTQYF
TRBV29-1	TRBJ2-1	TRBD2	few	TGCAGCGTTGAAGTCCCTAGCGGGACATACAATGAGCAGTTCTTC	CSVEVPSGTYNEQFF
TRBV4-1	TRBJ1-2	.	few	TGCGCCAGCAGCCGAAGGACCCAAGGAGCTAACTATGGCCACACCTTC	CASSRRTQGANYGHTF
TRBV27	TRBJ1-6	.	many	TGTGCCAGCAGTCGTCAGGAGAATTCACCCCTCCACTTT	CASSRQENSPLHF
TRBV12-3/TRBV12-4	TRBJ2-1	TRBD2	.	TGTGCCAGCAGCAAATTCGCGGGAGGGCCTAGGGCGAATGAGCAGTTCTTC	CASSKFAGGPRANEQFF
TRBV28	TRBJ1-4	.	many	TGTGCCAGCAGTCCTCGCCAGGGTTGGGGCGAAAAACTGTTTTTT	CASSPRQGWGEKLFF
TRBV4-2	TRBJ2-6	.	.	TGTGCCAGCAGCCAAGTTAGAGGGGCCAACGTCCTGACTTTC	CASSQVRGANVLTF
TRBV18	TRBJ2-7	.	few	TGTGCCAGCTCACCAAGGGACGGTTATCCGTACGAGCAGTACTTC	CASSPRDGYPYEQYF
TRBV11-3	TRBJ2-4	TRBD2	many	TGTGCCAGCAGCCCCCGGGAGGACAAAAACATTCAGTACTTC	CASSPREDKNIQYF
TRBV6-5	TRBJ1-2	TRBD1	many	TGTGCCAGCAGTTCTCGACAGGGGGCAAACTATGGCTACACCTTC	CASSSRQGANYGYTF
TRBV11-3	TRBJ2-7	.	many	TGTGCCAGCAGCTTCCAGCTCCGGCTAGCGAATGGGGTTGACTACGAGCAGTACTTC	CASSFQLRLANGVDYEQYF
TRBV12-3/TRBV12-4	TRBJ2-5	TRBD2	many	TGTGCCAGCACCCAGCGGGATGGTCGAGAGACCCAGTACTTC	CASTQRDGRETQYF
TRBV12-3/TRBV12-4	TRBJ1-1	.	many	TGTGCCAGCAGTTTCAACAATGCTGAAGCTTTCTTT	CASSFNNAEAFF